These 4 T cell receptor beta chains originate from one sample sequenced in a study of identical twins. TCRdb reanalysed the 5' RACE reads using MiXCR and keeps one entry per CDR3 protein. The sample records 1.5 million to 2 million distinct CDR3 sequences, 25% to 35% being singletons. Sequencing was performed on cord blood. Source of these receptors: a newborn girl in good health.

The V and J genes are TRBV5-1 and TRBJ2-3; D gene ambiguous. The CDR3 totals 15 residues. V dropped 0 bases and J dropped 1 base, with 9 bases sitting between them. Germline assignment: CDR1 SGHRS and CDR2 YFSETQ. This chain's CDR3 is CASSLGTPRTDTQYF. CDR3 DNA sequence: TGCGCCAGCAGCTTGGGTACTCCCCGCACAGATACGCAGTATTTT. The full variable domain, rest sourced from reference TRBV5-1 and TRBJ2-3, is KAGVTQTPRYLIKTRGQQVTLSCSPISGHRSVSWYQQTPGQGLQFLFEYFSETQRNKGNFPGRFSGRQFSNSRSEMNVSTLELGDSALYLCASSLGTPRTDTQYFGPGTRLTVL.

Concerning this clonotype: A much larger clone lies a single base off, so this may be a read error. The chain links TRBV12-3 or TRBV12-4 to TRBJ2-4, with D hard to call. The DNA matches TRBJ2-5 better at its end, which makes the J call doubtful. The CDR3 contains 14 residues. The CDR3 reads CASGFFGLQETQYF. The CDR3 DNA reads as TGTGCCAGCGGTTTTTTCGGCCTCCAAGAGACCCAGTACTTC.

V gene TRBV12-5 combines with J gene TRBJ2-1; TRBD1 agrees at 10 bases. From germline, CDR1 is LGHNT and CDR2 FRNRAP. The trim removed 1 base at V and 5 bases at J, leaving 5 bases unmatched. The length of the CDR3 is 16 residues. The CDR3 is CASGLAPGTGDNEQFF. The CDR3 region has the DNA TGTGCTAGTGGTTTGGCACCCGGGACAGGGGACAATGAGCAGTTCTTC.

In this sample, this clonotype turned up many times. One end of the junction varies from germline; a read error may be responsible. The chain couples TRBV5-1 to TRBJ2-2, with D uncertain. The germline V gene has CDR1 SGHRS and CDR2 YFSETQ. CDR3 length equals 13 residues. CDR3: CASSLVVTGELFF. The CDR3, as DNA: TGTGCCAGCAGCTTAGTTGTCACCGGGGAGCTGTTTTTT.